The source of this T cell receptor beta chain is a study of shared clonotypes between healthy human individuals (dated by TCRdb to about 2020). For the study in its entirety: The cohort included a few men and a couple of women between 18 and 49 years of age. Leukapheresis yielded between about 0.8 and 8.9 billion PBMCs per donor. For each donor, CD4 naive and CD4 memory were each run on three plates, CD8 naive on two plates, and CD8 memory on one plate. To estimate repertoire size and how much clonotype sharing occurs between individuals, the study deeply sequenced the blood TCR repertoires of several healthy adults. Different laboratories and diverse techniques were used to prepare libraries and sequence TCR repertoires, to increase sequencing depth and limit assay-specific biases. General findings and caveats noted by the study authors: Naive subsets generally had larger estimated clonotype richness than memory subsets did. Around 5% of naive CD4, 3.5% of naive CD8, around 2.3% of memory CD4, and about 0.4% of memory CD8 clonotypes were shared across several donors. Based on pairwise subsampling, the degree of clonotype sharing among donors was expected to be affected by sequencing depth. Rarefaction of sorted-subset datasets indicated incomplete sequencing despite the large sequencing depth. Clonotypes shared by all four sorted-subset donors showed higher generation probabilities than non-shared clonotypes. Because the study included a small number of donors, the genetic and exposure-history diversity represented was limited. Sampling was restricted to blood, and TCR repertoires in tissue are likely to differ from TCR repertoires in blood.

This clone was recorded only once. What antigen it recognizes has not been identified. Qualities for individual bases were not recorded, and no much larger clone is one base off. TCR CDR3 regions were amplified from genomic DNA by multiplex PCR using the deep immunoSEQ assay. Extracted genomic DNA from each cell subset was distributed evenly across all wells of several immunoSEQ 96-well plates, and each plate was treated as a replicate. For sorted subsets, each replicate PCR was loaded with 200 ng genomic DNA, equivalent to 25,000 to 35,000 T cell genomes. Purified libraries were measured with a Qubit 3.0 fluorometer, size-checked on a Bioanalyzer 2100, and measured again with the KAPA Library Quantification kit. Every immunoSEQ 96-well plate was sequenced on a separate single-read 150-cycle Illumina NextSeq 550 flow cell. The authors processed their data as follows. The immunoSEQ output contained only junctional sequences without quality scores, so filtering could not match that applied to full-length reads. To assign V/J genes and CDR3, sequences were annotated against IMGT germline references using PyIR, a Python wrapper for IgBLAST v1.9. Reads were removed for weak V/J assignments (E-value above 1e-6), missing CDR3, stop codons, out-of-frame junctions, or ambiguous translated residues. V3J clonotypes were defined by identical inferred V gene, J gene, and CDR3 amino acid sequence. Percentage overlap between repertoires was computed as shared unique clonotypes divided by the size of the smaller repertoire. Three approaches were used to assess repertoire richness: RTK rarefaction, the Chao1 estimator, and Recon v2.1 estimates of unobserved clonotypes. OLGA was used to compute generation probabilities for all TCRbeta clonotypes that the gDNA method yielded from four donors. Entries here come from immuneACCESS through TCRdb and include only in-frame sequences with V and J called. Some clones fail to appear in such tables; in the studies checked, an unresolved V gene covers under half of the shortfall, and the cause of the remainder is unknown. That table supplies the V and J calls and clone size; D and trimming were determined from the DNA. For this sample there are roughly 1 million clones; about three quarters appear just once. In total, the top ten clones hold approximately 1.5% of the sample.

From a lookup of the germline V gene, CDR1 and CDR2 are SNHLY and FYNNEI. Reading from cysteine to phenylalanine, the CDR3 counts 13 amino acids. Kept here is only the CDR3 DNA, which spans 39 bases and is read in frame from base 1. V gives up 6 bases and J gives up 5 bases, and the segment between their germline ends measures 10 bases. Donors were healthy HIV-negative adults with no recently reported acute infections or vaccinations. Every donor was a Caucasian adult living in Nashville, Tennessee, USA. CD4+ T cells were enriched by magnetic negative selection; naive cells were then positively selected on CD45RA, and the negative fraction formed the memory subset. After blood collection by leukapheresis, PBMCs were isolated using Ficoll-Histopaque density gradient centrifugation and then cryopreserved in the vapor phase of liquid nitrogen. Purity and quantity of every magnetically sorted T cell population were checked by analytical flow cytometry. Genomic DNA was isolated from every sorted fraction and measured by UV absorbance on a Nanodrop 2000c.

Rearrangement joined TRBV2 to TRBJ2-2; the D gene is possibly TRBD2, with 5 bases matching. This receptor was obtained from a man aged 18 to 35 in good health. The sample consisted of memory CD4+ T cells sorted from blood. In the paper's terms, the cell subset or site label means: CD45RA-negative fraction. At the DNA level, the sequence is TGTGCCAGCAGAGGCCCGGGGACCGGGGAGCTGTTTTTT. Translated, it gives CASRGPGTGELFF.